This TCR beta chain was captured by sequencing in a study of tumor-infiltrating lymphocytes in primary liver carcinoma. Study information: Both sexes were represented among patients, who were 30 to 69 years old.

Remarks on this clonotype: As yet, its antigen is unknown.

The study co-extracted DNA and RNA from about 21-30 mg of unsorted bulk tissue. Patients were treatment-naive with chronic HBV infection. The researchers produced TCR beta cDNA from 500 ng total RNA with a constant-region primer. For TCR beta, libraries were produced by three nested multiplex PCR rounds using slightly modified ARM-PCR. Researchers ran the first two PCR rounds for roughly 11 cycles each with TRBV1-TRBV30 forward primers and a C-beta reverse primer. One entry per CDR3 protein results from TCRdb running MiXCR on the multiplex PCR reads. The profile covers about 44,000 distinct CDR3 sequences, with about 75% appearing a single time and about 37% taken by the ten largest. General study results and limits: Among the pair types, tumor region pairs showed more overlap than tumor-adjacent and tumor-blood pairs.

In germline, CDR1 is GTSNPN, CDR2 SVGIG (reference sequence). Losses at the gene ends were 5 bases for V and 6 bases for J; bases not matched to a gene: 7. This CDR3 is 14 amino acids long. The source is a woman aged 30 to 39 with primary liver carcinoma and hepatitis B virus infection. The rearrangement uses TRBV30 and TRBJ2-1; 10 bases agree with TRBD1. Sequenced sample: tumor-adjacent normal liver tissue. The DNA for the CDR3 is TGTGCCTGGTCCCTCGGGACAGGGGCCAATGAGCAGTTCTTC. Amino acids: CAWSLGTGANEQFF.